These T cell receptor beta chains were read from a single sample in a study of shared clonotypes between healthy human individuals. This table comes from immunoSEQ multiplex PCR, and its TCRdb copy is limited to in-frame clones, with some not included. The data contain under 700,000 clones, about 95% of them singletons. The sequencing sample was made of naive CD8+ T cells sorted from blood. These receptors originate from a woman in her twenties or thirties in good health. Both conserved end residues are part of each CDR3. Each record gives: D gene, V gene, clone size, J gene, CDR3 protein, CDR3 DNA. The D gene is left open where the match is weak. Not all rows give a size; the values are once, few, many and, for expanded clones, a class.

d_call: TRBD2
v_call: TRBV7-9
clone_size: -
j_call: TRBJ2-7
cdr3_aa: CASSLGSGGSYEQYF
cdr3_nt: TGTGCCAGCAGCTTGGGGTCGGGGGGATCCTACGAGCAGTACTTC

d_call: TRBD1
v_call: TRBV7-9
clone_size: -
j_call: TRBJ2-1
cdr3_aa: CASSFGTGVYNEQFF
cdr3_nt: TGTGCCAGCAGCTTCGGGACAGGGGTCTACAATGAGCAGTTCTTC

d_call: -
v_call: TRBV4-1
clone_size: -
j_call: TRBJ2-5
cdr3_aa: CASSQEQTWETQYF
cdr3_nt: TGCGCCAGCAGCCAAGAGCAGACTTGGGAGACCCAGTACTTC

d_call: -
v_call: TRBV6-1
clone_size: -
j_call: TRBJ2-5
cdr3_aa: CASSEALSQLIETQYF
cdr3_nt: TGTGCCAGCAGTGAAGCGCTCTCCCAGCTCATAGAGACCCAGTACTTC

d_call: -
v_call: TRBV19
clone_size: -
j_call: TRBJ1-5
cdr3_aa: CASSIAPAQPQHF
cdr3_nt: TGTGCCAGTAGTATCGCGCCAGCCCAGCCCCAGCATTTT

d_call: -
v_call: TRBV11-2
clone_size: -
j_call: TRBJ2-7
cdr3_aa: CANSQGHGYEQYF
cdr3_nt: TGTGCCAACAGCCAGGGACACGGATACGAGCAGTACTTC

d_call: -
v_call: TRBV7-8
clone_size: -
j_call: TRBJ1-1
cdr3_aa: CASDNDRYGAKQGNTEAFF
cdr3_nt: TGTGCCAGCGACAATGACAGGTACGGAGCAAAACAAGGAAACACTGAAGCTTTCTTT

d_call: -
v_call: TRBV27
clone_size: -
j_call: TRBJ2-2
cdr3_aa: CASSLGQNTGELFF
cdr3_nt: TGTGCCAGCAGTTTAGGCCAAAACACCGGGGAGCTGTTTTTT

d_call: TRBD2
v_call: TRBV6-5
clone_size: -
j_call: TRBJ2-1
cdr3_aa: CASRGLGRNEQFF
cdr3_nt: TGTGCCAGCAGGGGACTAGGGCGGAATGAGCAGTTCTTC

d_call: -
v_call: TRBV27
clone_size: -
j_call: TRBJ1-5
cdr3_aa: CASRPLGRSNQPQHF
cdr3_nt: TGTGCCAGCAGACCCCTTGGCAGAAGCAATCAGCCCCAGCATTTT

d_call: -
v_call: TRBV28
clone_size: few
j_call: TRBJ1-5
cdr3_aa: CASSLRGRQPQHF
cdr3_nt: TGTGCCAGCAGTTTGAGAGGACGTCAGCCCCAGCATTTT

d_call: TRBD2
v_call: TRBV7-9
clone_size: -
j_call: TRBJ2-1
cdr3_aa: CASSLKAGGNEQFF
cdr3_nt: TGTGCCAGCAGCTTAAAAGCGGGAGGAAATGAGCAGTTCTTC

d_call: -
v_call: TRBV27
clone_size: once
j_call: TRBJ2-6
cdr3_aa: CASSLVLASGANVLTF
cdr3_nt: TGTGCCAGCAGTTTAGTCCTAGCTTCTGGGGCCAACGTCCTGACTTTC

d_call: TRBD2
v_call: TRBV5-1
clone_size: -
j_call: TRBJ2-1
cdr3_aa: CASSSPGTSLYNEQFF
cdr3_nt: TGCGCCAGCAGCTCCCCCGGGACTAGCCTTTACAATGAGCAGTTCTTC